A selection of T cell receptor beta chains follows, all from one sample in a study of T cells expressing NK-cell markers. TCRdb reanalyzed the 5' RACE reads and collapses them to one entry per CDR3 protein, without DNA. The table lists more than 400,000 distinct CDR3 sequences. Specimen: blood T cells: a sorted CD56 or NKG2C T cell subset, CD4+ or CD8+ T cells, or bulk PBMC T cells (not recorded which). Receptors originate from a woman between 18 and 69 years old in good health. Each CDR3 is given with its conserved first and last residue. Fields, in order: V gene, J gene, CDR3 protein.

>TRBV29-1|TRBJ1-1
CSVAGFPNTEAFF
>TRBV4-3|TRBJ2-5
CASSQDRQGLETQYF
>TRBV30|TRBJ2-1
CAWSVRREGEQFF
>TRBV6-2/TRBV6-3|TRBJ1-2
CASNRDSGSYGYTF
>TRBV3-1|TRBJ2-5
CASGLGQGVQETQYF
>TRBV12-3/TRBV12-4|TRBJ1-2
CASSRDSLGSYGYTF
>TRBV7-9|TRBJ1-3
CASSPRRISGNTIYF
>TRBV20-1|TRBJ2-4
CSATKMTEAKNIQYF
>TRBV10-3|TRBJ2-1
CAISDGGEQFF
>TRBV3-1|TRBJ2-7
CASSRLGFEQYF
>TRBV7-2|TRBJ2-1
CAVSPYNEQFF
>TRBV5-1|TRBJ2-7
CASSPVRAGGTYEQYF
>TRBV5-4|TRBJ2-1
CASSSAKSSYNEQFF
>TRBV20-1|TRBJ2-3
CSARGARGFLDTQYF
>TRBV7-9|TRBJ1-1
CASSLVGEETEAFF
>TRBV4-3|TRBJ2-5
CASSQDKEYQETQYF
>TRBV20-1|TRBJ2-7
CSARDMIYEQYF